This T cell receptor (beta chain) was found in a study of PD-1 blockade in mismatch repair-deficient tumors. Overall study findings and caveats: After pembrolizumab, tumor-resident clones rose rapidly, then generally contracted before radiologic responses.

Notes on this clone: Its matching antigen is unknown.

Method: immunoSEQ multiplex PCR; TCRdb's copy keeps in-frame clones and lacks some. The sample contains about 49,000 clones, 77% of which appear only once. The TCR sequence derives from an adult with mismatch repair-deficient cancer. The starting material was PBMCs, obtained before pembrolizumab treatment.

The DNA of the CDR3 is TGTGCCAGCAGCCTAAGTGGGGACACTGAAGCTTTCTTT. This gives the protein CASSLSGDTEAFF. The chain links TRBV9 to TRBJ1-1; D unresolved. Trimming removed 4 bases from V and 3 bases from J, with 10 bases in between. CDR1 and CDR2 (germline): SGDLS, YYNGEE. The CDR3 length is 13 residues.